This T cell receptor (beta chain) was recorded in a study of cytomegalovirus exposure and HLA in healthy donors. Use of 60 Vbeta and 13 Jbeta primers characterized the PCR. Sequencing used immunoSEQ multiplex PCR; TCRdb keeps in-frame clones, though not all of them. The sample lists about 160,000 clones, 80% to 85% seen once, with about 4% in the top ten. Whole-study findings and limits: The authors later found most CMV-associated TCR beta chains appeared HLA-restricted. An analysis was carried out at a later point. It showed that HLA-associated TCR beta chains were more clonally expanded than equally common non-associated chains.

Trimming at V came to 5 bases and at J to 4 bases, leaving 3 bases not matched to a gene. CDR3 size: 14 residues. Per germline, CDR1 SGHRS and CDR2 YFSETQ. Concerning this clone itself: Its target is not known.

The receptor's source is a man aged 50-59 years in good health and CMV-seropositive. The sequenced material came from PBMCs. This chain connects TRBV5-1 to TRBJ2-2; 9 bases agree with TRBD2. The CDR3 sequence: CASRLAGATGELFF. The CDR3 DNA sequence: TGCGCCAGCAGGTTAGCGGGAGCCACCGGGGAGCTGTTTTTT.